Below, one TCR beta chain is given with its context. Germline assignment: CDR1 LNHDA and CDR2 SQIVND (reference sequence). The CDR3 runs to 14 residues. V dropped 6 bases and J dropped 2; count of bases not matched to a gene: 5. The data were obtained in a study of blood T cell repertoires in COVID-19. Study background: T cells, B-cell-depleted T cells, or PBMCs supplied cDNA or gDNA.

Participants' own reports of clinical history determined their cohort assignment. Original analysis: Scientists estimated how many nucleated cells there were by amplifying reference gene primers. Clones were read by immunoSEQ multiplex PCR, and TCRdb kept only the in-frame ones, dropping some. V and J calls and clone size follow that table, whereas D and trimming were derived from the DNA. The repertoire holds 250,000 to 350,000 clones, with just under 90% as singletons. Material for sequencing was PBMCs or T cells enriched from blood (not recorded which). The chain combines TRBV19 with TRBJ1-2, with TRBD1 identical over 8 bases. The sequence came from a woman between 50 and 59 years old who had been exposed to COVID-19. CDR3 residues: CASSEGTGNYGYTF. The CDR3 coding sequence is TGTGCCAGTAGCGAAGGGACAGGAAACTATGGCTACACCTTC.